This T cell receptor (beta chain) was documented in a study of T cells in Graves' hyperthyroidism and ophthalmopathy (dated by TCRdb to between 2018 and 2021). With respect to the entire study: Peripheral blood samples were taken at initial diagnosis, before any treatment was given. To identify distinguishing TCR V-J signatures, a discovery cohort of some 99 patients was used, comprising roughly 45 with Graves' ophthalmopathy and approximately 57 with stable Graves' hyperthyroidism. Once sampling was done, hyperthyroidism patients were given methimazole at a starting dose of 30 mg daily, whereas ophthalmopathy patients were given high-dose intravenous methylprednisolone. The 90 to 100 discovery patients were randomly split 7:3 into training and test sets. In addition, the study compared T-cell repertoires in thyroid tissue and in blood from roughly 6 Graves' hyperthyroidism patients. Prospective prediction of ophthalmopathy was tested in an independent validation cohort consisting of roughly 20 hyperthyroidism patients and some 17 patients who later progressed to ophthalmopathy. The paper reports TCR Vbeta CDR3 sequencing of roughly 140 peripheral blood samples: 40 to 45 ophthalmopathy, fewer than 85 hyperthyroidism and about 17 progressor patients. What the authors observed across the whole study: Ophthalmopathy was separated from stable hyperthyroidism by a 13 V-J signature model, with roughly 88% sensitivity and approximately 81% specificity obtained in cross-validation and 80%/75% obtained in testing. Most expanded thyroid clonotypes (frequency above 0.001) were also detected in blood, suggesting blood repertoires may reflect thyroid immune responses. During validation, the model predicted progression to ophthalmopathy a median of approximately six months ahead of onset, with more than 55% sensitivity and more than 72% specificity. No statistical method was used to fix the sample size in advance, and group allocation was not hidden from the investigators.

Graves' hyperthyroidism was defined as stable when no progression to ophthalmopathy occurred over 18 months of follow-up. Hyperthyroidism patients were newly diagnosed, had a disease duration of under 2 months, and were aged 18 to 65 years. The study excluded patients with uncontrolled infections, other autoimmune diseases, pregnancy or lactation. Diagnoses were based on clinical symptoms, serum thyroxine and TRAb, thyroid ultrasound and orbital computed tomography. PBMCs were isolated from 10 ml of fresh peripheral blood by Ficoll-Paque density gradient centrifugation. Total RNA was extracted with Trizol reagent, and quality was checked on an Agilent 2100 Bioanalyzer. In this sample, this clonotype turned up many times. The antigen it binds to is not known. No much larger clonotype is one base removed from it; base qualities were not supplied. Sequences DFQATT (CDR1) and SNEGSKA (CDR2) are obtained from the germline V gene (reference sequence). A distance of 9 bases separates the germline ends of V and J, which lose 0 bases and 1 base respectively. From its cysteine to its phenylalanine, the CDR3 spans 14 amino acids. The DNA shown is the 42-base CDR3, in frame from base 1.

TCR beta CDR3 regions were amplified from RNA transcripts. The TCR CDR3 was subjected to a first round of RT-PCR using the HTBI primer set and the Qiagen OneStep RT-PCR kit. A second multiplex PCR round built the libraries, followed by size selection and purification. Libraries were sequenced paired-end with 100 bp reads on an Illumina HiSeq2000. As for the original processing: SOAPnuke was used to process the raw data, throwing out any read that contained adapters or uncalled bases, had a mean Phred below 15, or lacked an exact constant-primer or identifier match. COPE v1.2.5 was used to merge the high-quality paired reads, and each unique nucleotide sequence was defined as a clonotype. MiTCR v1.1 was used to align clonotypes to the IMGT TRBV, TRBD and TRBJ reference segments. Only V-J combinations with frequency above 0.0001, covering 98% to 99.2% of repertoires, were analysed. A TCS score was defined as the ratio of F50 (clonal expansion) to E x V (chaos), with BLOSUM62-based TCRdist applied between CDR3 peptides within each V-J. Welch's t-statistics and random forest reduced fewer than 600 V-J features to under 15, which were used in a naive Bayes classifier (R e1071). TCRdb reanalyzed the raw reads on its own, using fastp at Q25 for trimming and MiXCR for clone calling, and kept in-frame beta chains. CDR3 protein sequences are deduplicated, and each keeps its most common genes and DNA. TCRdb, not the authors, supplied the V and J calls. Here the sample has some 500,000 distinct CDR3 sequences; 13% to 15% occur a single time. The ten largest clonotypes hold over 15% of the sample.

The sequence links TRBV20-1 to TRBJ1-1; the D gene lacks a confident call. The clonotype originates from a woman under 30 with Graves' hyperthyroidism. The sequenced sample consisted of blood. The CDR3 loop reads CSARDYEGNTEAFF. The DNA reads TGCAGTGCTAGAGACTATGAGGGGAACACTGAAGCTTTCTTT.